The text below deals with one T cell receptor beta chain. The antigen is undetermined. The sample belongs to a study of CD8 T cells in ankylosing spondylitis. General observations from the study: Ankylosing spondylitis blood seemed to carry a telltale TCR beta motif made of roughly 8 highly homologous variants.

Each CDR3 protein is one row after TCRdb ran MiXCR on the 5' RACE reads. Among 250,000 to 300,000 distinct CDR3 sequences listed, 15% to 20% were seen once. V lost 0 bases, J lost 6 bases, and 7 bases stayed unmatched. Germline V gives CDR1 MRHNA, CDR2 SNTAGT. The CDR3 has 16 residues. Material: blood, either unsorted or a sorted T cell fraction (not recorded which). V usage is TRBV6-4 and J usage is TRBJ2-3, with TRBD2 identical over 9 bases. The receptor comes from a male donor with ankylosing spondylitis or in good health (not recorded which). CDR3 sequence: CASSDSLREGRDTQYF. The CDR3 DNA is TGTGCCAGCAGTGACTCATTGCGGGAGGGCCGCGATACGCAGTATTTT.